This T cell receptor beta chain was recovered during a study of blood T cell repertoires in COVID-19. Overall study context: COVID-19 samples from acute and convalescent phases originated in the United States, Italy and Spain. PBMCs, B-cell-depleted T cells, or T cells were the source of the cDNA or gDNA that made up the material.

Methods used by the authors: Researchers report that nucleated cell counts were estimated from reference gene primer amplification. Clones were read by immunoSEQ multiplex PCR, and TCRdb kept only the in-frame ones, dropping some. V, J and clone size are taken as reported in that table, and D and trimming were inferred from the DNA itself. The sample contains 100,000 to 150,000 clones, almost 70% of which appear only once. This clone was recorded at least ten times. V was pared by 3 bases and J by 3 bases, with 5 bases of the junction left unmatched. This CDR3 region has 15 residues. Germline V CDR1 and CDR2: MNHNS, SASEGT.

This sequence was found in a woman in her 70s with acute or convalescent COVID-19. Sequences were obtained from peripheral blood. This rearrangement joins TRBV6-1 to TRBJ2-7; TRBD1 agrees at 10 bases. This CDR3 reads CASSEPGQGGYEQYF. DNA of the CDR3: TGTGCCAGCAGTGAGCCAGGACAGGGGGGCTACGAGCAGTACTTC.